This entry features one TCR beta chain sequence. The antigen is unknown. Primers included in the PCR were 60 Vbeta and 13 Jbeta primers. Sequencing used immunoSEQ multiplex PCR; TCRdb keeps in-frame clones, though not all of them. The sample comprises 100,000 to 140,000 clones, around 85% of which are singletons, and more than 2% rests with the top ten. This specimen comes from a study of cytomegalovirus exposure and HLA in healthy donors. Study at large: Early on, a data release was issued that held about 85 million unique TCRs from HLA-typed donors. The study, taken as a whole, reports: There were several of the most significant clusters that appeared linked to common viral pathogens in a later analysis. Previous analysis showed most TCR beta V segments were productive about 87% or about 30% of the time.

Germline V gene sequence: CDR1 MDHEN, CDR2 SYDVKM. The CDR3 is made up of 14 amino acids. J gave up 10 bases and V 3 bases, and 9 bases lay outside the gene matches. The chain links TRBV28 to TRBJ2-7; 10 bases map to TRBD2. Material: PBMCs. The receptor's source is a man under 40 in good health and CMV-seronegative. This chain's CDR3 is CASSFRTSGSPQYF. Written as DNA, the CDR3 is TGTGCCAGCAGTTTCAGGACTAGCGGCAGCCCTCAGTACTTC.